These 25 T cell receptor beta chains originate from one sample sequenced in a study of cytomegalovirus exposure and HLA in healthy donors. The PCR had 60 Vbeta and 13 Jbeta primers. Assay: immunoSEQ multiplex PCR; the TCRdb copy retains only in-frame clones and omits some. The sample shows about 190,000 clones, under 85% of them seen only once. Sequencing was done on a sample of PBMCs. These TCRs come from a man aged 45-60 years in good health and CMV-seronegative.

The rearrangement uses TRBV5-3 and TRBJ2-7; TRBD2 matches at 12 bases. TRBV5-3 is sorted into the ORF group, with uncertain function. The CDR3 runs 16 residues. With V trimmed by 4 bases and J by 6 bases, 11 bases remained unmatched. CDR3 amino acids: CARSVTSGSAGCEQYF. In DNA, the CDR3 is TGTGCCAGAAGCGTGACTAGCGGGAGTGCTGGGTGCGAGCAGTACTTC.

This sequence joins TRBV18 and TRBJ2-7; D is unclear. This CDR3 comprises 15 residues. The ends were cut back, 0 bases at V and 5 bases at J, with 14 bases in the middle. CDR1 is KGHSH and CDR2 is LQKENI in the germline V gene. The chain's CDR3 is CASSPPGVVRDEQYF. The CDR3 DNA follows: TGTGCCAGCTCACCACCCGGAGTAGTCCGGGACGAGCAGTACTTC.

Only a few counts were recorded for this clone. V gene TRBV2 combines with J gene TRBJ2-7; maybe TRBD1 (5 bases). Germline CDR1 SNHLY, CDR2 FYNNEI. The ends were cut back, 5 bases at V and 0 bases at J, with 11 bases in the middle. CDR3 length: 14 residues. The chain's CDR3 is CASSSRVSSYEQYF. The CDR3 nucleotides are TGTGCCAGCAGTTCCAGGGTCAGCTCCTACGAGCAGTACTTC.

The sample holds a few counts of this clone. This chain connects TRBV9 to TRBJ1-1, with 10 bases lining up with TRBD1. This CDR3 is 16 amino acids long. V gave up 0 bases and J gave up 4 bases; unmatched junction bases: 6. Germline-derived CDR1 and CDR2 are SGDLS and YYNGEE. In nucleotides, the CDR3 is TGTGCCAGCAGCGTAGGGGCGGACAGGGGGTCCACTGAAGCTTTCTTT. It codes for CASSVGADRGSTEAFF.

V gene TRBV15 combines with J gene TRBJ2-7; unclear D gene. The CDR3 runs 13 residues. V was clipped by 0 bases and J by 3 bases, with 6 bases between them. Germline V lookup: CDR1 LNHNV, CDR2 YYDKDF (reference sequence). This CDR3 reads CATSRDNLYEQYF. The CDR3 region has the DNA TGTGCCACCAGCAGAGATAATCTCTACGAGCAGTACTTC. Full variable domain (missing parts from reference TRBV15 and TRBJ2-7): DAMVIQNPRYQVTQFGKPVTLSCSQTLNHNVMYWYQQKSSQAPKLLFHYYDKDFNNEADTPDNFQSRRPNTSFCFLDIRSPGLGDTAMYLCATSRDNLYEQYFGPGTRLTVT.

V and J are TRBV2 and TRBJ1-6; 7 nucleotides agree with TRBD1. Germline CDR1 is SNHLY and CDR2 is FYNNEI. V was pared by 6 bases and J by 7 bases, with 12 bases of the junction left unmatched. This CDR3 is 16 amino acids long. The CDR3 reads CASRRDRGLANSPLHF. Written as DNA, the CDR3 is TGTGCCAGCAGGAGGGACAGAGGTCTAGCGAATTCACCCCTCCACTTT.

The chain carries TRBV19 and TRBJ1-2, with 10 bases lining up with TRBD1. The length of the CDR3 is 17 residues. Germline loops: CDR1 LNHDA, CDR2 SQIVND (reference sequence). V lost 7 bases, J lost 3 bases, and 14 bases stayed unmatched. The CDR3 region has the DNA TGTGCCAGTAACTCCGGGACAGGGGCCGGAGTCGACTATGGCTACACCTTC. This gives the protein CASNSGTGAGVDYGYTF.

This clone came up once. V gene TRBV5-1 combines with J gene TRBJ1-5; no clear D. This CDR3 comprises 15 residues. Trimming removed 4 bases at V and 3 bases at J, with 14 bases between. Germline V CDR1 and CDR2: SGHRS, YFSETQ. CDR3 DNA: TGCGCCAGCAGCCTAGGAGGACGGATCAATCAGCCCCAGCATTTT. It specifies CASSLGGRINQPQHF. Full variable domain (rest looked up from reference TRBV5-1 and TRBJ1-5): KAGVTQTPRYLIKTRGQQVTLSCSPISGHRSVSWYQQTPGQGLQFLFEYFSETQRNKGNFPGRFSGRQFSNSRSEMNVSTLELGDSALYLCASSLGGRINQPQHFGDGTRLSIL.

This clone was detected only a few times. The genes are TRBV28 and TRBJ1-2, with 10 positions matching TRBD1. V trimming: 0 bases; J trimming: 4 bases; junction bases outside the gene matches: 8. Looked up from germline, CDR1 is MDHEN and CDR2 is SYDVKM. The CDR3 length is 17 residues. CDR3 DNA sequence: TGTGCCAGCAGTTTATGGGGACAGGGGCCTATGTCCTATGGCTACACCTTC. The encoded protein is CASSLWGQGPMSYGYTF.

This chain links TRBV11-2 with TRBJ2-2; possibly TRBD1 for D (6 bases). CDR1 and CDR2 from the germline V gene are SGHAT and FQNNGV. Trimming took 5 bases from V and 4 from J, leaving 17 bases between them. The CDR3 has 16 amino acids. CDR3 DNA sequence: TGTGCCAGCAGCCCTACGACAGGACACTCCACCGGGGAGCTGTTTTTT. Translated: CASSPTTGHSTGELFF.

The V gene is TRBV6-5, the J gene TRBJ1-1; D gene uncertain. There are 11 residues in the CDR3. V was shortened by 6 bases and J by 1 base, with 3 bases between the two germline ends. The V gene's germline CDR1 is MNHEY and CDR2 SVGAGI. CDR3 residues: CASRRNTEAFF. The CDR3 nucleotides are TGTGCCAGCAGGCGGAACACTGAAGCTTTCTTT.

V and J are TRBV28 and TRBJ2-5; 9 positions agree with TRBD2. The V and J ends lost 5 bases and 2 bases, in that order; junction bases with no gene match: 3. The germline gives CDR1 MDHEN, CDR2 SYDVKM. This CDR3 has 14 residues. The CDR3 DNA reads TGTGCCAGCAGTAGCGGGGGGAAACAAGAGACCCAGTACTTC. It specifies CASSSGGKQETQYF.

The chain employs TRBV21-1 and TRBJ2-7; the table's D call, TRBD1, has no DNA check behind it. TRBV21-1 is flagged as a pseudogene. There are 12 residues in the CDR3. The DNA for the CDR3 is TGTGCCAGCAGCGGACCAGGGGCCGAGCAGTACTTC. Residues: CASSGPGAEQYF.

This clone was recorded a few times. The chain employs TRBV7-8 and TRBJ1-6; D may be TRBD1 (5 bases). Looked up from germline, CDR1 is SGHVS and CDR2 is FQNEAQ. The CDR3 consists of 18 residues. Trimming stripped 3 bases from V and 8 bases from J, with 23 bases between. CDR3 DNA sequence: TGTGCCAGCAGCTTGAAGGCTTGGGACTTACTAACAGATTCACCCCTCCACTTT. The encoded protein is CASSLKAWDLLTDSPLHF.

This clone was observed a handful of times. The chain links TRBV28 to TRBJ2-3; D is unclear. Trimming took 3 bases from V and 6 from J, leaving 4 bases between them. Germline CDR1 and CDR2: MDHEN and SYDVKM. CDR3 length: 11 residues. The CDR3: CASSFRDTQYF. The CDR3 region has the DNA TGTGCCAGCAGTTTCAGGGATACGCAGTATTTT. Supplemented by reference TRBV28 and TRBJ2-3, the full variable domain reads DVKVTQSSRYLVKRTGEKVFLECVQDMDHENMFWYRQDPGLGLRLIYFSYDVKMKEKGDIPEGYSVSREKKERFSLILESASTNQTSMYLCASSFRDTQYFGPGTRLTVL.

A note on this clone: One end of the junction fails to match germline, which may point to a read error. The genes are TRBV7-9 and TRBJ2-3, with D perhaps TRBD1 (7 bases). This CDR3 spans 16 amino acids. The germline V gene has CDR1 SEHNR and CDR2 FQNEAQ (reference sequence). This CDR3 reads CSSSRQGTVGGDTQYF. The CDR3 DNA reads TGTTCCAGCAGCCGACAGGGAACGGTCGGAGGGGATACGCAGTATTTT.

The chain is built from TRBV4-3 and TRBJ2-1; the D is unclear. Trimming took off 0 bases at V and 5 bases at J, with 8 bases between the two ends. CDR3 length: 14 residues. Germline V CDR1 and CDR2: LGHNA, YSLEER. The DNA for the CDR3 is TGCGCCAGCAGCCAAGATACACCCAACAATGAGCAGTTCTTC. The encoded protein is CASSQDTPNNEQFF.

The V gene is TRBV14, the J gene TRBJ1-6; D ambiguous. This CDR3 has 13 amino acids. V lost 0 bases and J 7 bases, leaving 4 bases between the germline ends. From germline, CDR1 is SGHDN and CDR2 FVKESK. The CDR3 reads CASSQDLNSPLHF. CDR3 nucleotide sequence: TGTGCCAGCAGCCAAGATCTCAATTCACCCCTCCACTTT.

The rearrangement links TRBV18 to TRBJ2-1; 7 bases map to TRBD2. V was clipped by 2 bases and J by 0 bases; unmatched bases: 4. Looked up from germline, CDR1 is KGHSH and CDR2 is LQKENI. CDR3 length: 16 residues. This CDR3 reads CASSPSTSASYNEQFF. CDR3 bases: TGTGCCAGCTCACCATCTACTAGCGCCTCCTACAATGAGCAGTTCTTC.

V and J are TRBV5-1 and TRBJ2-7; a possible D gene is TRBD2 (6 bases). Germline V lookup: CDR1 SGHRS, CDR2 YFSETQ. The CDR3 consists of 14 residues. V was shortened by 0 bases and J by 7 bases, with 14 bases between the two germline ends. The CDR3 protein is CASSLEAGRREQYF. The CDR3 region has the DNA TGCGCCAGCAGCTTGGAGGCGGGGAGACGAGAGCAGTACTTC.

This chain joins TRBV18 and TRBJ2-7; 11 nucleotides agree with TRBD1. The CDR3 runs to 16 residues. The V and J ends lost 4 bases and 2 bases, in that order; junction bases with no gene match: 7. Germline CDR1 reads KGHSH; CDR2 reads LQKENI. The CDR3 protein is CASSLPGTGGTYEQYF. The DNA for the CDR3 is TGTGCCAGCTCACTTCCCGGGACAGGGGGAACCTACGAGCAGTACTTC. The full variable domain, in which reference TRBV18 and TRBJ2-7 provide the parts outside the CDR3, is NAGVMQNPRHLVRRRGQEARLRCSPMKGHSHVYWYRQLPEEGLKFMVYLQKENIIDESGMPKERFSAEFPKEGPSILRIQQVVRGDSAAYFCASSLPGTGGTYEQYFGPGTRLTVT.

The rearrangement joins TRBV18 to TRBJ2-5; D is unclear. The CDR3 length is 12 residues. Germline V gene lookup returns CDR1 KGHSH and CDR2 LQKENI. Trimming stripped 6 bases from V and 4 bases from J, with 9 bases between. Here the CDR3 DNA reads TGTGCCAGCTCTCCCTCCCGAGAGACCCAGTACTTC. This codes for CASSPSRETQYF.

Concerning this clone: The germline gene is not matched at one end of the junction; a read error may be the cause. The J gene is TRBJ1-1, the V gene TRBV19; 7 bases map to TRBD1. CDR1 and CDR2 from the germline V gene are LNHDA and SQIVND (reference sequence). The CDR3 length is 11 residues. The CDR3 here is CASRVGQARLF. DNA for the CDR3: TGTGCCAGTAGGGTTGGACAGGCCCGGTTGTTT.

This rearrangement joins TRBV7-3 to TRBJ2-2, with 9 nucleotides matching TRBD1. This CDR3 spans 17 amino acids. Per germline, CDR1 SGHTA and CDR2 FQGTGA. The V gene end was trimmed by 2 bases and the J gene end by 5 bases; junction bases not matched to a gene: 9. The CDR3 region has the DNA TGTGCCAGCAGCTTAGTAGGGACAGGGTCTGGGACCGGGGAGCTGTTTTTT. This sequence encodes CASSLVGTGSGTGELFF.

J is TRBJ2-3 and V is TRBV15; D may be TRBD2 (7 bases). This CDR3 is built from 16 residues. CDR1 is LNHNV and CDR2 is YYDKDF in the germline V gene (reference sequence). The V gene lost 6 bases and the J gene lost 3 bases, with 19 bases spanning the gap. The CDR3 reads CATRYPRGAGTDTQYF. The CDR3 DNA reads TGTGCCACCAGATACCCTCGGGGGGCCGGGACAGATACGCAGTATTTT.